This T cell receptor beta chain derives from a study of response to subunit inactivated influenza vaccine. Regarding the study as a whole: Authors proposed each seasonal influenza vaccination draws in few new T cells.

TCRdb independently ran MiXCR on the RT-PCR reads; one entry per CDR3 protein. The sample contains fewer than 750,000 distinct CDR3 sequences, about 14% of which appear only once. To note about this clonotype: The antigen is unknown.

Sequences were derived from PBMCs from blood, sampled roughly 13 days after vaccination. This clonotype was sampled from a man aged 45-65 years who received an inactivated influenza vaccine.

The CDR3 nucleotides are TGCGCCAGCAGCTTGGGAGGGCAGGGGGATGTGAACACTGAAGCTTTCTTT. It is translated as CASSLGGQGDVNTEAFF. The chain combines TRBV5-1 with TRBJ1-1, with 7 nucleotides matching TRBD1. The V and J ends lost 0 bases and 0 bases, in that order; junction bases with no gene match: 8. CDR1 and CDR2 (germline): SGHRS, YFSETQ. The length of the CDR3 is 17 residues.